This T cell receptor (beta chain) was documented in a study of cytomegalovirus exposure and HLA in healthy donors. Overall study results and limits: Sequencing likely generated an artifact that appeared as a cluster of highly shared sequence variants. Earlier analysis yielded a pattern in which most TCR beta V segments were productive about 87% or about 30% of the time.

With regard to this clone: Its antigen remains unidentified.

Germline lookup yields CDR1 SGHKS and CDR2 YYEKEE (reference sequence). V gave up 0 bases and J gave up 3 bases; unmatched junction bases: 2. The CDR3 spans 16 residues. Researchers ran the PCR with 60 Vbeta and 13 Jbeta primers. Sequencing used immunoSEQ multiplex PCR; TCRdb keeps in-frame clones, though not all of them. The profile shows about 160,000 clones, 65% to 80% of them singletons. The receptor was derived from a man aged 35 to 55 in good health and CMV-seronegative. This rearrangement joins TRBV5-5 to TRBJ2-1; 11 bases align to TRBD1. Sequenced input: PBMCs. CDR3 residues: CASSLGGTGGYNEQFF. The CDR3 nucleotides read TGTGCCAGCAGCTTGGGGGGGACAGGGGGCTACAATGAGCAGTTCTTC.